The 17 T cell receptor beta chains presented below share a single source sample, sequenced in a study of OX40 agonist ivuxolimab in advanced cancers. Libraries were prepared by immunoSEQ multiplex PCR; TCRdb keeps only in-frame clonotypes and omits some of them. The table has about 46,000 clones, 88% seen once. The sequences come from CD4+ or CD8+ T cells sorted from blood, collected in a trial of the OX40 agonist ivuxolimab. The receptors were gathered from an adult with an advanced solid tumor such as melanoma, head and neck, liver or kidney cancer.

This clone was seen only once. The rearrangement joins TRBV25-1 to TRBJ2-7, with 9 positions matching TRBD1. Trimming at V came to 10 bases and at J to 7 bases, leaving 23 bases not matched to a gene. The V gene's germline CDR1 is MGHDK and CDR2 SYGVNS. The CDR3 extends over 17 amino acids. The CDR3 DNA sequence: TGTGCCACGGGGGGACAGGGAAACTCAGATCCACCTTGGGAGCAGTACTTC. It is translated as CATGGQGNSDPPWEQYF.

J is TRBJ1-6 and V is TRBV4-3; weak D call: TRBD1 (5 bases). This CDR3 comprises 16 residues. CDR1 is LGHNA and CDR2 is YSLEER in the germline V gene. V was shortened by 0 bases and J by 8 bases, with 14 bases between the two germline ends. CDR3 coding DNA: TGCGCCAGCAGCCAAGAAGGCAGGGTCGGGCATTCACCCCTCCACTTT. Its protein is CASSQEGRVGHSPLHF.

This chain joins TRBV6-5 and TRBJ2-2, with a weak D call TRBD1 (5 bases). The V end was cut by 5 bases, the J end by 4 bases, with 11 bases between. The CDR3 length is 14 residues. CDR1 and CDR2 (germline): MNHEY, SVGAGI. CDR3 protein: CASSIDSFTGELFF. The CDR3 DNA sequence: TGTGCCAGCAGTATCGACAGCTTCACCGGGGAGCTGTTTTTT.

This chain joins TRBV18 and TRBJ2-1; TRBD2 aligns across 7 bases. Germline V lookup: CDR1 KGHSH, CDR2 LQKENI. The CDR3 runs to 16 residues. V dropped 5 bases and J dropped 5; count of bases not matched to a gene: 12. CDR3 nucleotides: TGTGCCAGCTCATGGTCCCCAGCCAGCGGGGACAATGAGCAGTTCTTC. Translated, it gives CASSWSPASGDNEQFF.

The chain couples TRBV5-1 to TRBJ2-3; 8 nucleotides line up with TRBD1. This CDR3 is built from 15 residues. With 3 bases clipped from V and 1 base from J, the junction kept 4 bases outside the gene matches. Germline V gene data show CDR1 as SGHRS and CDR2 as YFSETQ. CDR3 coding DNA: TGCGCCAGCAGCTCAAGACAGGGGCGCACAGATACGCAGTATTTT. Translated, it gives CASSSRQGRTDTQYF.

The chain couples TRBV27 to TRBJ1-1; D might be TRBD1 (5 bases). The CDR3 is 16 residues long. Germline CDR1 and CDR2: MNHEY and SMNVEV (reference sequence). V dropped 1 base and J dropped 11 bases, with 23 bases sitting between them. CDR3 amino acids: CASSLFSGLGTRGAFF. The CDR3 coding sequence is TGTGCCAGCAGTTTATTTTCCGGTCTCGGGACCAGAGGGGCTTTCTTT.

This chain joins TRBV9 and TRBJ2-1, with D tentatively TRBD2 (6 bases). CDR3 length: 16 residues. V lost 4 bases and J lost 7, with 21 bases in between. CDR1 is SGDLS and CDR2 is YYNGEE in the germline V gene. The CDR3 here is CASSPLARSGHNEQFF. The CDR3, as DNA: TGTGCCAGCAGCCCGTTGGCACGTAGCGGACATAATGAGCAGTTCTTC.

This chain links TRBV21-1 with TRBJ2-7. TRBV21-1 is a listed pseudogene. The CDR3 is 16 amino acids. The CDR3 sequence is CASSKDVERGSYEQYF. CDR3 DNA: TGTGCCAGCAGCAAAGATGTTGAGAGGGGCTCCTACGAGCAGTACTTC.

V gene TRBV5-1 combines with J gene TRBJ1-2; 9 bases fit TRBD1. The junction had 10 bases not matched to a gene; V was cut back by 4 bases and J by 6 bases. The CDR3 has 15 residues. Germline V gene lookup returns CDR1 SGHRS and CDR2 YFSETQ. The CDR3 here is CASSPSGQGEDGYTF. In DNA form, the CDR3 reads TGCGCCAGCAGCCCCTCGGGACAGGGAGAAGATGGCTACACCTTC.

The genes are TRBV6-6 and TRBJ1-1; D is possibly TRBD1 (5 bases). Germline V gene data show CDR1 as MNHNY and CDR2 as SVGAGI (reference sequence). The CDR3 runs 14 residues. Between the trimmed V and J ends, which lost 4 bases and 1 base, there was a span of 10 bases. CDR3 sequence reads: CASSFREGNTEAFF. In DNA form, the CDR3 reads TGTGCCAGCAGTTTCAGGGAAGGGAACACTGAAGCTTTCTTT.

This clone was observed a single time. This chain connects TRBV28 to TRBJ1-4; 10 nucleotides line up with TRBD1. The CDR3 runs 16 residues. J was trimmed by 5 bases and V by 4 bases; bases with no gene match: 7. Germline-derived CDR1 and CDR2 are MDHEN and SYDVKM. The CDR3 sequence is CASSSPGQGINEKLFF. CDR3 nucleotides: TGTGCCAGCAGTTCTCCGGGACAGGGGATCAATGAAAAACTGTTTTTT.

A remark on this clone: Germline and junction disagree at one end, which may indicate a read error. The genes are TRBV30 and TRBJ2-7; D might be TRBD2 (5 bases). The CDR3 consists of 12 residues. Germline-derived CDR1 and CDR2 are GTSNPN and SVGIG (reference sequence). CDR3 sequence (DNA): TGTGCCGGGAGCCTTTTTTTGCTGCTGATCGACTTC. It specifies CAGSLFLLLIDF.

This clone turned up a few times. The CDR3 sequence is CASGSGRAVSYEQYF. As DNA, the CDR3 is TGTGCCAGCGGTAGCGGGAGGGCCGTCTCCTACGAGCAGTACTTC. The chain carries TRBV11-1 and TRBJ2-7; 11 bases agree with TRBD2. V lost 8 bases, J lost 0 bases, and 6 bases stayed unmatched. Germline V gives CDR1 SGHAT, CDR2 FQDESV (reference sequence). This CDR3 has 15 residues.

CDR3 loop: CASSLVGVGYTF. As DNA, the CDR3 is TGTGCCAGCAGCTTAGTGGGGGTTGGCTACACCTTC. The chain links TRBV7-9 to TRBJ1-2; TRBD1 is a possible D gene (5 bases). The CDR3 length is 12 residues. Between the trimmed V and J ends, which lost 1 base and 7 bases, there was a span of 7 bases. Germline values: CDR1 SEHNR, CDR2 FQNEAQ (reference sequence).

The rearrangement uses TRBV5-1 and TRBJ1-1, with D unresolved. Germline CDR1 and CDR2: SGHRS and YFSETQ. The CDR3 has 14 residues. V was pared by 3 bases and J by 1 base, with 10 bases between. The CDR3 reads CASSSGMRNTEAFF. As DNA, the CDR3 is TGCGCCAGCAGCTCGGGGATGAGGAACACTGAAGCTTTCTTT. The variable domain in full, with the rest retrieved from reference TRBV5-1 and TRBJ1-1, is KAGVTQTPRYLIKTRGQQVTLSCSPISGHRSVSWYQQTPGQGLQFLFEYFSETQRNKGNFPGRFSGRQFSNSRSEMNVSTLELGDSALYLCASSSGMRNTEAFFGQGTRLTVV.

The V and J genes are TRBV6-5 and TRBJ2-5; D gene ambiguous. CDR3 length: 13 residues. Deletions cut 6 bases from V and 4 bases from J, with 12 bases between. Per the germline V gene, CDR1 is MNHEY and CDR2 is SVGAGI. The CDR3 region has the DNA TGTGCCAGCAGCCCCCGGTTGGGAGAGACCCAGTACTTC. Residues: CASSPRLGETQYF.

The chain employs TRBV19 and TRBJ1-2, with D perhaps matching TRBD1 (5 bases). V was pared by 0 bases and J by 4 bases, with 12 bases between. CDR1 LNHDA and CDR2 SQIVND come from the germline V gene (reference sequence). The CDR3 totals 15 residues. The chain's CDR3 is CASSIDGGAIYGYTF. The CDR3 nucleotides are TGTGCCAGTAGTATAGATGGAGGGGCGATCTATGGCTACACCTTC.